The 14 T cell receptor beta chains given below trace back to one sample, sequenced in a study of OX40 agonist ivuxolimab in advanced cancers. Receptor amplification or capture employed the immunoSEQ multiplex PCR assay. TCRdb's version of the immuneACCESS table is confined to in-frame rearrangements and falls short of the full clone set. An unresolved V gene accounts for under half of the shortfall where checked; the remainder is of unknown origin. This sample lists tens of thousands of clones; more than 90% were detected once. The ten top clones hold around 0.39% of the sample. Sequencing was performed on CD4+ or CD8+ T cells sorted from blood, taken in a trial of the OX40 agonist ivuxolimab. These receptors were taken from an adult with an advanced solid tumor such as melanoma, head and neck, liver or kidney cancer.

The chain employs TRBV20-1 and TRBJ2-2, with 7 positions matching TRBD2. With 1 base clipped from V and 13 bases from J, the junction kept 3 bases outside the gene matches. Per the germline V gene, CDR1 is DFQATT and CDR2 is SNEGSKA (reference sequence). The CDR3 spans 11 residues. CDR3 coding DNA: TGCAGTGCTAGAGGGGCTAGCGGGCTGTTTTTT. This gives the protein CSARGASGLFF.

The rearrangement links TRBV10-1 to TRBJ2-5; 8 nucleotides align to TRBD1. Trimming took 5 bases from V and 5 from J; bases not matched to a gene: 4. Germline V gene data show CDR1 as WNHNN and CDR2 as SYGVQD (reference sequence). CDR3 size: 13 residues. CDR3 loop: CASSTGQGETQYF. For the CDR3, the DNA is TGCGCCAGCAGTACTGGACAGGGCGAGACCCAGTACTTC.

The chain links TRBV5-8 to TRBJ2-2, with 7 nucleotides matching TRBD2. This CDR3 region has 14 residues. J gave up 5 bases and V 4 bases, and 5 bases lay outside the gene matches. The germline CDR1 and CDR2 sequences are SGHTS and YDEGEE. For the CDR3, the DNA is TGTGCCAGCAGCCTGGGACTATCAACCGGGGAGCTGTTTTTT. Translation gives CASSLGLSTGELFF. Together with reference TRBV5-8 and TRBJ2-2, the CDR3 gives the full variable domain: EAGVTQSPTHLIKTRGQQATLRCSPISGHTSVYWYQQALGLGLQFLLWYDEGEERNRGNFPPRFSGRQFPNYSSELNVNALELEDSALYLCASSLGLSTGELFFGEGSRLTVL.

The V call is TRBV5-1, the J call TRBJ2-4, with 8 bases lining up with TRBD1. V was clipped by 3 bases and J by 5 bases; unmatched bases: 7. Germline V CDR1 and CDR2: SGHRS, YFSETQ. This CDR3 is 15 amino acids long. CDR3 coding DNA: TGCGCCAGCAGCTCTATGACAGGGGAGCAAAACATTCAGTACTTC. Its translation is CASSSMTGEQNIQYF.

The rearrangement uses TRBV6-6 and TRBJ2-7; TRBD1 matches at 10 bases. This CDR3 has 15 amino acids. V lost 7 bases and J lost 1; bases outside the gene matches: 7. Germline assignment: CDR1 MNHNY and CDR2 SVGAGI (reference sequence). Here the CDR3 reads CASTKGTGDSYEQYF. Here the CDR3 DNA reads TGTGCCAGCACCAAAGGGACAGGGGATTCCTACGAGCAGTACTTC.

The genes are TRBV16 and TRBJ2-5, with 12 bases fitting TRBD2. The J segment lost 3 bases and the V segment lost 4 bases, leaving 3 bases of the junction unmatched. The length of the CDR3 is 15 residues. Germline CDR1 is KGHSY and CDR2 is FQNENV. Written as DNA, the CDR3 is TGTGCCAGCAGCCCGGGACTAGCGGGTGAAGAGACCCAGTACTTC. It yields the protein CASSPGLAGEETQYF.

CDR3 coding DNA: TGTGCCAGCAGCCGGGGGGGCAGGAGCAATCAGCCCCAGCATTTT. The encoded protein is CASSRGGRSNQPQHF. The V and J genes are TRBV28 and TRBJ1-5; D might be TRBD1 (6 bases). V was cut by 6 bases and J by 1 base, with 13 bases left in between. The germline CDR1 and CDR2 sequences are MDHEN and SYDVKM. The CDR3 length is 15 residues.

The chain combines TRBV28 with TRBJ2-1, with 8 bases lining up with TRBD1. The CDR3 contains 15 residues. The germline gives CDR1 MDHEN, CDR2 SYDVKM. V trimming: 7 bases; J trimming: 1 base; junction bases outside the gene matches: 6. The CDR3: CASTRGTGSYNEQFF. The CDR3 DNA follows: TGTGCCAGCACCAGGGGGACAGGTTCCTACAATGAGCAGTTCTTC.

This chain joins TRBV7-2 and TRBJ1-2; D gene ambiguous. This CDR3 has 16 residues. Germline lookup yields CDR1 SGHTA and CDR2 FQGNSA. V was trimmed by 0 bases and J by 1 base, leaving 12 bases between them. The CDR3 nucleotides read TGTGCCAGCAGCTTAGCGGTCTCAGCGATTAACTATGGCTACACCTTC. Protein sequence: CASSLAVSAINYGYTF.

This clone showed up just a few times. The gene calls are TRBV6-5 and TRBJ2-1; D may be TRBD1 or TRBD2 (6 bases each). The V and J ends lost 7 bases and 7 bases respectively, with 14 bases between them. Germline V gene lookup returns CDR1 MNHEY and CDR2 SVGAGI. The length of the CDR3 is 13 residues. The CDR3 loop is CASMGGRGNEQFF. DNA for the CDR3: TGTGCCAGCATGGGGGGCCGAGGTAATGAGCAGTTCTTC.

V and J are TRBV29-1 and TRBJ1-1, with 10 bases matching TRBD1. The CDR3 has 13 amino acids. Germline V gives CDR1 SQVTM, CDR2 ANQGSEA. The V segment lost 4 bases and the J segment 11 bases; nucleotides outside the gene matches: 10. The DNA for the CDR3 is TGCAGCGTTGTCGGGACAGGGGACCTTGCTGCTTTCTTT. Its translation: CSVVGTGDLAAFF. Looking up the rest from reference TRBV29-1 and TRBJ1-1 gives the full variable domain: SAVISQKPSRDICQRGTSLTIQCQVDSQVTMMFWYRQQPGQSLTLIATANQGSEATYESGFVIDKFPISRPNLTFSTLTVSNMSPEDSSIYLCSVVGTGDLAAFFGQGTRLTVV.

The chain links TRBV6-6 to TRBJ1-5; D gene ambiguous. The germline V gene has CDR1 MNHNY and CDR2 SVGAGI (reference sequence). The V and J ends lost 6 bases and 1 base respectively, with 13 bases between them. This CDR3 spans 15 amino acids. CDR3 sequence reads: CASSPYGPSNQPQHF. CDR3 DNA: TGTGCCAGCAGCCCCTATGGCCCGAGCAATCAGCCCCAGCATTTT.

By sample share, this clone is medium-sized. The V and J genes are TRBV10-3 and TRBJ1-2, with D unresolved. Germline loops: CDR1 ENHRY, CDR2 SYGVKD. Trimming removed 10 bases at V and 8 bases at J, with 20 bases between. The CDR3 spans 13 residues. The CDR3 coding sequence is TGTGCCACCACGGGTGACTCAACGGGGGGCTACACCTTC. Protein: CATTGDSTGGYTF.

This chain connects TRBV5-1 to TRBJ2-7; D is uncertain. Trimming pared 0 bases from V and 4 bases from J, leaving 11 bases between. This CDR3 contains 14 residues. Germline V gives CDR1 SGHRS, CDR2 YFSETQ. The CDR3 DNA sequence: TGCGCCAGCAGCTTGGCCACACGACCATACGAGCAGTACTTC. Translating it yields CASSLATRPYEQYF.